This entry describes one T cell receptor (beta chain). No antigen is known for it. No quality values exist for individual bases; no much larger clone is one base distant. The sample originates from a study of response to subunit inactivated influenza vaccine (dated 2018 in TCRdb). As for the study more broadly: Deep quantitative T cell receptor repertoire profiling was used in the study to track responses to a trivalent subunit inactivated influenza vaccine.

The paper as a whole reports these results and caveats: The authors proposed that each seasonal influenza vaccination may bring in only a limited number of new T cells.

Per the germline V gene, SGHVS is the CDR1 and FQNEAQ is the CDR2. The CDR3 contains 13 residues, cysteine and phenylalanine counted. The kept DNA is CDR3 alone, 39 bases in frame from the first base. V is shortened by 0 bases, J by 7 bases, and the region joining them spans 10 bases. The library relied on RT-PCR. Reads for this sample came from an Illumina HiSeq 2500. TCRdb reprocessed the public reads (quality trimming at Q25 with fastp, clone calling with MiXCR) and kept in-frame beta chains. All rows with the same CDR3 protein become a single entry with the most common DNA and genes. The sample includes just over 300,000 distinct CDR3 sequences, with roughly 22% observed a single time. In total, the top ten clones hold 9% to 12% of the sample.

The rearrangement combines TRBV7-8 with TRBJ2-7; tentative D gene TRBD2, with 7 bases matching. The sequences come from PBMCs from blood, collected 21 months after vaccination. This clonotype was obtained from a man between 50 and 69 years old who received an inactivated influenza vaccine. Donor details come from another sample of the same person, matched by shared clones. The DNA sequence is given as TGTGCCAGCAGCTTAGCGGGGGGGCGGGAGCAGTACTTC. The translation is CASSLAGGREQYF.